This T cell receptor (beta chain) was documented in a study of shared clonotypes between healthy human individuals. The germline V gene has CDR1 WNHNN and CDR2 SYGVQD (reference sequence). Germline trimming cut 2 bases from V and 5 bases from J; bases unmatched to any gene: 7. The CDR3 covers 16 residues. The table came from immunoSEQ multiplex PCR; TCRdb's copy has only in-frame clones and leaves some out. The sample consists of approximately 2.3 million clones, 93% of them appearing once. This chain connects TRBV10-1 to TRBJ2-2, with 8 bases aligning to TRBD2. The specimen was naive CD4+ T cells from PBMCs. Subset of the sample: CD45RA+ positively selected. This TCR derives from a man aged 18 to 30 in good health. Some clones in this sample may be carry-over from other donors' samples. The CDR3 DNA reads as TGCGCCAGCAGTGAGCGGAGCGGGAGTAAAACCGGGGAGCTGTTTTTT. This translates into CASSERSGSKTGELFF.